In this sample, the clone carrying this TCR beta chain turned up many times. The antigen is undetermined. The read is 3 residues too short to cover the CDR3 end, so that end is filled in from the germline J gene. Control and CVID samples contributed equal amounts of genomic DNA. Clones were sequenced by immunoSEQ multiplex PCR, and TCRdb holds only the in-frame ones, with some missing. The sample yields about 45,000 clones, without any singletons. The data are from a study of T cell clonality in common variable immunodeficiency. Study-level points and caveats: CVID subjects shared fewer TCRbeta clones than healthy controls did. Links between repertoire features and CVID complications were heterogeneity-limited.

The CDR3 is made up of 15 amino acids. Trimming at V came to 5 bases and at J to 4 bases, leaving 4 bases not matched to a gene. Germline CDR1 and CDR2: MRHNA and SNTAGT. The V gene is TRBV6-4, the J gene TRBJ2-3; TRBD2 agrees at 12 bases. This sequence originates from a person aged 18-70 years in good health. The specimen was peripheral blood mononuclear cells. CDR3 region: CASSRLAGESDTQYF. The DNA read from the CDR3 is TGTGCCAGCAGTCGACTAGCGGGAGAGTCAGATACG.